This T cell receptor (beta chain) was observed in a study of cytomegalovirus exposure and HLA in healthy donors. Notes on this clone: Its antigen remains unknown.

Study-wide findings and caveats: Published work reported that the classifier diagnosed cytomegalovirus status with high specificity and sensitivity.

TCRdb's copy holds only in-frame clones and misses some; the assay was immunoSEQ multiplex PCR. The data contain some 130,000 clones, 82% of them singletons. In germline, CDR1 is SGHTA, CDR2 FQGTGA. There are 15 residues in the CDR3. V shed 5 bases and J 7 bases; nucleotides not matched to a gene: 13. This chain joins TRBV7-3 and TRBJ1-2; 7 nucleotides match TRBD1. The sample was PBMCs. The clonotype was recovered from a man aged 30 to 45 in good health and CMV-seropositive. CDR3 sequence: CASSPQEGATGGYTF. CDR3 bases: TGTGCCAGCAGCCCTCAAGAGGGGGCGACGGGTGGCTACACCTTC.